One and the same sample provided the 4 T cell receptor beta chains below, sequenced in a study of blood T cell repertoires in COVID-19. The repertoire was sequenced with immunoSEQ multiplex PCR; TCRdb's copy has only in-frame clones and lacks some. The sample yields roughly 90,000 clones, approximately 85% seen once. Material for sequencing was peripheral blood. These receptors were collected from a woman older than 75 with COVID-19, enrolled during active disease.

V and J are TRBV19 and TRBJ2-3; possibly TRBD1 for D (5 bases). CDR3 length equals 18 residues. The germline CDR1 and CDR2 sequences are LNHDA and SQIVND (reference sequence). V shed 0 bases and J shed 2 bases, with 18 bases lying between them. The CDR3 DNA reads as TGTGCCAGTAGTATAGATAGGGGCGCGACAAAAGACACAGATACGCAGTATTTT. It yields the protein CASSIDRGATKDTDTQYF.

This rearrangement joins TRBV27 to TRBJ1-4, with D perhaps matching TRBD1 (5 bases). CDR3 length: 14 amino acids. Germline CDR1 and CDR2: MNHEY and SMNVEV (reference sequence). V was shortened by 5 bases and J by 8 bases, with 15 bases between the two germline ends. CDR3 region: CASSRTTSREKLFF. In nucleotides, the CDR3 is TGTGCCAGCAGTCGGACAACCTCGAGGGAAAAACTGTTTTTT.

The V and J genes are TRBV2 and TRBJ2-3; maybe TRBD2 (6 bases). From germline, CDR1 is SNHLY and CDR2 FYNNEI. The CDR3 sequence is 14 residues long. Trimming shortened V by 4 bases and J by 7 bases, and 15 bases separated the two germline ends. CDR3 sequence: CASSGLDLTYTQYF. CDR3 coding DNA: TGTGCCAGCAGTGGACTAGACCTCACGTATACGCAGTATTTT.

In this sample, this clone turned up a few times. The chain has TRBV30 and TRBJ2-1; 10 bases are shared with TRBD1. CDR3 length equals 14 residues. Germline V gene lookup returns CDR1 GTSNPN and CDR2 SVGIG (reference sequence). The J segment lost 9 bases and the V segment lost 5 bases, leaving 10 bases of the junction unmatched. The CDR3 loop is CAWARTGGKVEQFF. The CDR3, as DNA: TGTGCCTGGGCTCGGACAGGGGGTAAGGTTGAGCAGTTCTTC.